This entry lists 8 T cell receptor beta chains sequenced from one sample in a study of blood T cell repertoires in COVID-19. TCRdb's table, derived via immunoSEQ multiplex PCR, lists solely in-frame clones and lacks some. The sample carries about 140,000 clones, roughly 88% recorded once. Input material: peripheral blood. These receptors came from a man between 65 and 85 years old with acute or convalescent COVID-19.

CDR3 region: CASSPRTSGVRPTGELFF. CDR3 nucleotides: TGTGCCAGCAGCCCCCGGACTAGCGGGGTCCGACCCACCGGGGAGCTGTTTTTT. The chain employs TRBV4-2 and TRBJ2-2; TRBD2 matches 12 bases. The CDR3 totals 18 residues. V was clipped by 4 bases and J by 4 bases; unmatched bases: 10. The germline CDR1 and CDR2 sequences are LGHNA and YNFKEQ.

The gene calls are TRBV6-5 and TRBJ2-7, with 10 bases fitting TRBD1. This CDR3 contains 15 residues. J lost 4 bases, V lost 2 bases, and 5 bases had no gene match. From germline, CDR1 is MNHEY and CDR2 SVGAGI. The CDR3 coding sequence is TGTGCCAGCAGTTACCCCCGACAGGGGGCGTACGAGCAGTACTTC. Translating it yields CASSYPRQGAYEQYF.

The CDR3 bases are TGTGCCAGCAGCTTAGTTACGGGAAGGAACACTGAAGCTTTCTTT. Its translation is CASSLVTGRNTEAFF. This chain uses TRBV7-9 with TRBJ1-1, with D unresolved. The V end lost 1 base, the J end lost 1 base, and 10 bases lay between the germline ends. Germline V gene sequence: CDR1 SEHNR, CDR2 FQNEAQ (reference sequence). CDR3 length: 15 amino acids. The full variable domain, its missing parts supplied by reference TRBV7-9 and TRBJ1-1, is DTGVSQNPRHKITKRGQNVTFRCDPISEHNRLYWYRQTLGQGPEFLTYFQNEAQLEKSRLLSDRFSAERPKGSFSTLEIQRTEQGDSAMYLCASSLVTGRNTEAFFGQGTRLTVV.

This chain connects TRBV27 to TRBJ1-1; the match to TRBD1 covers 11 bases. CDR1 is MNHEY and CDR2 is SMNVEV in the germline V gene (reference sequence). V shed 3 bases and J 5 bases; nucleotides not matched to a gene: 8. This CDR3 region has 16 residues. The chain's CDR3 is CASSFPGTGGRTEAFF. For the CDR3, the DNA is TGTGCCAGCAGTTTCCCCGGGACAGGGGGACGAACTGAAGCTTTCTTT.

The chain joins TRBV6-6 to TRBJ1-1; D unresolved. The CDR3 has 12 residues. Germline-derived CDR1 and CDR2 are MNHNY and SVGAGI (reference sequence). V gave up 0 bases and J gave up 11 bases, with 10 bases separating them. The CDR3 here is CASSYSGISAFF. CDR3 nucleotide sequence: TGTGCCAGCAGTTACTCCGGGATTAGCGCTTTCTTT.

The V call is TRBV6-6, the J call TRBJ1-1; D is ambiguous. Germline-derived CDR1 and CDR2 are MNHNY and SVGAGI (reference sequence). With 0 bases removed from V and 5 bases from J, the gap between germline ends came to 10 bases. The CDR3 consists of 14 residues. CDR3 coding DNA: TGTGCCAGCAGTTACTCTGCAAAGCAAACTGAAGCTTTCTTT. This codes for CASSYSAKQTEAFF.

The chain employs TRBV6-5 and TRBJ2-2; TRBD1 matches at 7 bases. CDR1 MNHEY and CDR2 SVGAGI come from the germline V gene. The CDR3 runs to 15 residues. V lost 7 bases, J lost 7 bases, and 12 bases stayed unmatched. CDR3 sequence reads: CASKQQGVFNGELFF. Here the CDR3 DNA reads TGTGCCAGCAAGCAGCAGGGGGTCTTCAACGGGGAGCTGTTTTTT.

A few counts support this clone. The J gene is TRBJ2-3, the V gene TRBV6-6; 7 bases align to TRBD1. Per the germline V gene, CDR1 is MNHNY and CDR2 is SVGAGI (reference sequence). CDR3 length equals 13 residues. With 2 bases clipped from V and 6 bases from J, the junction kept 2 bases outside the gene matches. As DNA, the CDR3 is TGTGCCAGCAGTTACGGGACAGTGGATACGCAGTATTTT. Translation gives CASSYGTVDTQYF.